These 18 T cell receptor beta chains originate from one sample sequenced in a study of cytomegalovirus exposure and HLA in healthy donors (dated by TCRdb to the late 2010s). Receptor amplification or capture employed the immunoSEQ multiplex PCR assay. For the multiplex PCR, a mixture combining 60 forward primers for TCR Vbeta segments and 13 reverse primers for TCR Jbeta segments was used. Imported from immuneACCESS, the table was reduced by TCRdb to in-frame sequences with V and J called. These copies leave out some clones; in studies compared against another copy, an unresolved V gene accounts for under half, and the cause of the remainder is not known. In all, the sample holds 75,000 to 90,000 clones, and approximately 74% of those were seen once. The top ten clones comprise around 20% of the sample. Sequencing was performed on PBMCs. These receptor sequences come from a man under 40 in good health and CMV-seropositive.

The CDR3 reads CASSLEPGGNYGYTF. CDR3 in DNA: TGCGCCAGCAGCTTGGAACCAGGCGGGAACTATGGCTACACCTTC. The chain couples TRBV5-1 to TRBJ1-2; D is unclear. Looked up from germline, CDR1 is SGHRS and CDR2 is YFSETQ. V was trimmed by 0 bases and J by 2 bases, leaving 11 bases between them. CDR3 length equals 15 residues.

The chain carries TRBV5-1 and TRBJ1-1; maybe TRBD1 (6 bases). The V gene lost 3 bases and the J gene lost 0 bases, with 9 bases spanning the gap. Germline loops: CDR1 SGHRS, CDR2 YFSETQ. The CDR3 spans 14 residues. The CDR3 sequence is CASSSGTMNTEAFF. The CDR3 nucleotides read TGCGCCAGCAGCTCCGGGACAATGAACACTGAAGCTTTCTTT. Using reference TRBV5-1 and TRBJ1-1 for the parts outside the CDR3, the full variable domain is KAGVTQTPRYLIKTRGQQVTLSCSPISGHRSVSWYQQTPGQGLQFLFEYFSETQRNKGNFPGRFSGRQFSNSRSEMNVSTLELGDSALYLCASSSGTMNTEAFFGQGTRLTVV.

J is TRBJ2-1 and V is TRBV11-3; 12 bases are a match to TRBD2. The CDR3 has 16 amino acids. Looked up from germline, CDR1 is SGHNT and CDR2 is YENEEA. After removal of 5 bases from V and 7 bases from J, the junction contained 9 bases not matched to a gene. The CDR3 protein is CASSPRLAGGQNEQFF. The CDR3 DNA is TGTGCCAGCAGCCCCCGGCTAGCGGGAGGGCAGAATGAGCAGTTCTTC.

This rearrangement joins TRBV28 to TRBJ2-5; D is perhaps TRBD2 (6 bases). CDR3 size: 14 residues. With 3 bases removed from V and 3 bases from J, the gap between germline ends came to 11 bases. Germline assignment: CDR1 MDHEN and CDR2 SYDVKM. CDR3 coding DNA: TGTGCCAGCAGTTTGTTGGGACTTGAAGAGACCCAGTACTTC. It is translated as CASSLLGLEETQYF.

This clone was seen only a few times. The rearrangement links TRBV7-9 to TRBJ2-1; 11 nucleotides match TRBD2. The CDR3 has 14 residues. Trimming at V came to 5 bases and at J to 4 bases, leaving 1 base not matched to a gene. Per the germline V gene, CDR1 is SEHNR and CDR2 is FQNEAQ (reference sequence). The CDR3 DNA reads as TGTGCCAGCAGCCGGACTAGCGGGTACAATGAGCAGTTCTTC. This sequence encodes CASSRTSGYNEQFF.

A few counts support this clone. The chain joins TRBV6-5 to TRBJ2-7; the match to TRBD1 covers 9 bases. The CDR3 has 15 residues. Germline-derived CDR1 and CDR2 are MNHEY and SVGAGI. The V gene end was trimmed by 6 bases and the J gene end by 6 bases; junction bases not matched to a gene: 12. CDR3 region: CASRPPGQGLCEQYF. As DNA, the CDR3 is TGTGCCAGCAGGCCCCCGGGACAGGGTTTATGCGAGCAGTACTTC.

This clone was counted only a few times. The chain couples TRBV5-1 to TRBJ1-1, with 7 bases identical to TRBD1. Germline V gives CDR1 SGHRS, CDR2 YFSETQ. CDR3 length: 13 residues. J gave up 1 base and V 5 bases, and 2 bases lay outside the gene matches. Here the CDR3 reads CASRWTGNTEAFF. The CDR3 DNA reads TGCGCCAGCAGATGGACAGGGAACACTGAAGCTTTCTTT. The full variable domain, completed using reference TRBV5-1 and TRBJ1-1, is KAGVTQTPRYLIKTRGQQVTLSCSPISGHRSVSWYQQTPGQGLQFLFEYFSETQRNKGNFPGRFSGRQFSNSRSEMNVSTLELGDSALYLCASRWTGNTEAFFGQGTRLTVV.

Here the CDR3 reads CASSAGGETGELFF. The CDR3 nucleotides read TGTGCCAGCAGTGCGGGCGGGGAAACCGGGGAGCTGTTTTTT. The rearrangement uses TRBV6-1 and TRBJ2-2, with D possibly being TRBD2 (6 bases). The CDR3 is made up of 14 amino acids. CDR1 is MNHNS and CDR2 is SASEGT in the germline V gene. The ends were cut back, 4 bases at V and 5 bases at J, with 11 bases in the middle.

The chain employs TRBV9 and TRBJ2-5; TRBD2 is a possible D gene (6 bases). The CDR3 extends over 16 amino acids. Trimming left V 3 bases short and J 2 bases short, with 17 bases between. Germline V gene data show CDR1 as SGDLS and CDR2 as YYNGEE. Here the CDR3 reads CASSASAGLRQETQYF. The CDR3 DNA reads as TGTGCCAGCAGCGCCTCCGCGGGACTGAGACAAGAGACCCAGTACTTC. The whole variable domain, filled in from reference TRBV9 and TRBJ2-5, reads DSGVTQTPKHLITATGQRVTLRCSPRSGDLSVYWYQQSLDQGLQFLIQYYNGEERAKGNILERFSAQQFPDLHSELNLSSLELGDSALYFCASSASAGLRQETQYFGPGTRLLVL.

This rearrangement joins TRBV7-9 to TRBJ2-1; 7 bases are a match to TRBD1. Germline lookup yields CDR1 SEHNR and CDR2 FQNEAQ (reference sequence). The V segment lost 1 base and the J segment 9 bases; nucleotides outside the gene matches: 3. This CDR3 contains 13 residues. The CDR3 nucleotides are TGTGCCAGCAGCTTAGAGGACAGGCGTGAGCAGTTCTTC. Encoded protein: CASSLEDRREQFF.

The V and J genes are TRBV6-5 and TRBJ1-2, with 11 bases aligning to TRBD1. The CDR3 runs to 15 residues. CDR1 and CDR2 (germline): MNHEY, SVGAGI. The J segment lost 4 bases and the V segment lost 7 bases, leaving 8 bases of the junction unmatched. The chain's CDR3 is CASTRTGGEGYGYTF. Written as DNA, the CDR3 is TGTGCCAGCACCAGGACAGGGGGCGAGGGCTATGGCTACACCTTC.

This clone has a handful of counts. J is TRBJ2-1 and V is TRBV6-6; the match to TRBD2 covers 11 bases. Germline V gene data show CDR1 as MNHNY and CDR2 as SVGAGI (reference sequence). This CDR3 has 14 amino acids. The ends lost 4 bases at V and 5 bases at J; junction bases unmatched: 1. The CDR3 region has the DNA TGTGCCAGCAGTTCTAGCGGGAGGCACAATGAGCAGTTCTTC. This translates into CASSSSGRHNEQFF.

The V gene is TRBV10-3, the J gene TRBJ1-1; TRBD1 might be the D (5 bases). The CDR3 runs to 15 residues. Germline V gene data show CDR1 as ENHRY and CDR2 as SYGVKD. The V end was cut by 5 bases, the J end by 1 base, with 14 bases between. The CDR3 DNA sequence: TGTGCCATCAGTAGTAAGGAGGGGAAGAACACTGAAGCTTTCTTT. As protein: CAISSKEGKNTEAFF.

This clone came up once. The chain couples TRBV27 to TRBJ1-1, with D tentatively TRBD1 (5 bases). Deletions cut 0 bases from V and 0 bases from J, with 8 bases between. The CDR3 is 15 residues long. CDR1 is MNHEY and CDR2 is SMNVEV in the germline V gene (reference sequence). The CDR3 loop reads CASSLSRGVNTEAFF. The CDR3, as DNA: TGTGCCAGCAGTTTATCACGGGGGGTGAACACTGAAGCTTTCTTT.

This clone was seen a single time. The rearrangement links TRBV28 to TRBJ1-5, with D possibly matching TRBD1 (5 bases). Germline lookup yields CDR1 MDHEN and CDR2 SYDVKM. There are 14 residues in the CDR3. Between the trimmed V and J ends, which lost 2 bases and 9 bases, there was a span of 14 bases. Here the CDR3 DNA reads TGTGCCAGCAGTTTAGGGGGAGGGCAGTGGCCCCAGCATTTT. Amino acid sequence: CASSLGGGQWPQHF.

CDR3 in DNA: TGTGCCAGCAGTGAGGCAGGGGTCACATCCTACGAGCAGTACTTC. Protein sequence: CASSEAGVTSYEQYF. This chain connects TRBV25-1 to TRBJ2-7, with D possibly matching TRBD1 (6 bases). V was trimmed by 3 bases and J by 1 base, leaving 13 bases between them. There are 15 residues in the CDR3. Germline loops: CDR1 MGHDK, CDR2 SYGVNS.

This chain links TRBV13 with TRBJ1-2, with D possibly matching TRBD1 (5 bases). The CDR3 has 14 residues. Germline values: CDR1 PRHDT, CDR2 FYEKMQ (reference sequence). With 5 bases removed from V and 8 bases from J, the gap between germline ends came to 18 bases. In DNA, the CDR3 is TGTGCCAGCAGCACAATAGGAGGGACGGAAGGCTACACCTTC. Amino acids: CASSTIGGTEGYTF.

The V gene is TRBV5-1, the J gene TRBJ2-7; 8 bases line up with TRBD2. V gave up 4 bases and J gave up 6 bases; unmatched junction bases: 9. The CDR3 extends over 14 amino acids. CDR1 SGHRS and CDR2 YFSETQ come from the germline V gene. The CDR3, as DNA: TGCGCCAGCAGCGAGGAGGGACTAGGGAGCGAGCAGTACTTC. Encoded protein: CASSEEGLGSEQYF.